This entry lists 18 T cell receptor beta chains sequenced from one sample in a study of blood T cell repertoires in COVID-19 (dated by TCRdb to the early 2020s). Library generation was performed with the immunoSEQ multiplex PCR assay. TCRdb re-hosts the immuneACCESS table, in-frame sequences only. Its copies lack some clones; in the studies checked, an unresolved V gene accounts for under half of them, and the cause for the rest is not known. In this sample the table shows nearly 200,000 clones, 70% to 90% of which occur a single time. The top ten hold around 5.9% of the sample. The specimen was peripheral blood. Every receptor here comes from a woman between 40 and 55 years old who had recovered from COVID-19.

CDR3 coding DNA: TGTGCCAGCAGCCCTTCTCAGGGCCGAAATTCACCCCTCCACTTT. Translation: CASSPSQGRNSPLHF. The chain couples TRBV7-9 to TRBJ1-6; a weak D match, TRBD1 (5 bases). V lost 5 bases and J lost 7, with 15 bases in between. Germline V gene sequence: CDR1 SEHNR, CDR2 FQNEAQ (reference sequence). This CDR3 is built from 15 residues. Complete variable domain (other parts from reference TRBV7-9 and TRBJ1-6): DTGVSQNPRHKITKRGQNVTFRCDPISEHNRLYWYRQTLGQGPEFLTYFQNEAQLEKSRLLSDRFSAERPKGSFSTLEIQRTEQGDSAMYLCASSPSQGRNSPLHFGNGTRLTVT.

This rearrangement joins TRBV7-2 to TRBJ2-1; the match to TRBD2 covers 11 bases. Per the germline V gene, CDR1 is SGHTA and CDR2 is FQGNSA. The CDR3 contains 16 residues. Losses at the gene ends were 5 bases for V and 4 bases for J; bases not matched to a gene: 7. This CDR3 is CASSRTGTSGYNEQFF. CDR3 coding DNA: TGTGCCAGCAGCCGGACCGGGACTAGCGGATACAATGAGCAGTTCTTC.

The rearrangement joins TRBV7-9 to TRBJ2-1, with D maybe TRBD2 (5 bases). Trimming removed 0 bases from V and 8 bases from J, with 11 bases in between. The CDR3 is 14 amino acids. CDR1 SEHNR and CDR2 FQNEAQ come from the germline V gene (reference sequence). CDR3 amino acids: CASSLASERDEQFF. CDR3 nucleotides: TGTGCCAGCAGCTTAGCAAGCGAGAGGGATGAGCAGTTCTTC.

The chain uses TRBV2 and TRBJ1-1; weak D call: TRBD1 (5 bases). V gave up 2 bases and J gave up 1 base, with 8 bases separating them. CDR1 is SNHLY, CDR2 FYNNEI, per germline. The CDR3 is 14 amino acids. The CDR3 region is CASSETGGNTEAFF. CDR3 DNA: TGTGCCAGCAGTGAAACGGGGGGGAACACTGAAGCTTTCTTT.

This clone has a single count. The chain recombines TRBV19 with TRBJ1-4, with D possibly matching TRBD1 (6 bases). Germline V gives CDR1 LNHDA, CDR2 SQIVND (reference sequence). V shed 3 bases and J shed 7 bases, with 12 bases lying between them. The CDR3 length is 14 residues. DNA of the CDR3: TGTGCCAGTAGTATTCAGGGGCCCTCTGAAAAACTGTTTTTT. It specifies CASSIQGPSEKLFF.

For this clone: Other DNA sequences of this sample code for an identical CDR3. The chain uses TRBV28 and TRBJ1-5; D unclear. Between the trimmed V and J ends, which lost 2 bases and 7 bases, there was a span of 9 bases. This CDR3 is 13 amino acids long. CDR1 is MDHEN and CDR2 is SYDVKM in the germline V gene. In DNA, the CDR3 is TGTGCCAGCAGTTTACCGGGCGGGCAGCCCCAGCATTTT. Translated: CASSLPGGQPQHF.

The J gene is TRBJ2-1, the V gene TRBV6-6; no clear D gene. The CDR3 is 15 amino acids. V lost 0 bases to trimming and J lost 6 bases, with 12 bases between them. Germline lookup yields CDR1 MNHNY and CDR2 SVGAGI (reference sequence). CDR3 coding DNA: TGTGCCAGCAGTTACTCGCACAGTTTACCCAATGAGCAGTTCTTC. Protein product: CASSYSHSLPNEQFF.

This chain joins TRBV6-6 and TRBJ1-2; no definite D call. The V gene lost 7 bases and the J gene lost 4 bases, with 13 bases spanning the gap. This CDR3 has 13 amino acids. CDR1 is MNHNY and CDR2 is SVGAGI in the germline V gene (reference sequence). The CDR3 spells CASTAGGGYGYTF. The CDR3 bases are TGTGCCAGCACCGCGGGTGGAGGCTATGGCTACACCTTC.

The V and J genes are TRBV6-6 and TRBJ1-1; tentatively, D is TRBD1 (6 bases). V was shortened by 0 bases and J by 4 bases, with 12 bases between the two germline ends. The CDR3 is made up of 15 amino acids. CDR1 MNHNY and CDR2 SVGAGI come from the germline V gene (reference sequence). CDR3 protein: CASSYSWGLGTEAFF. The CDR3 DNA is TGTGCCAGCAGTTACTCATGGGGGCTGGGCACTGAAGCTTTCTTT.

The CDR3 is CASSTPGLARGHNEQFF. CDR3 nucleotide sequence: TGTGCCAGCAGTACGCCGGGACTAGCTCGGGGACACAATGAGCAGTTCTTC. The gene calls are TRBV28 and TRBJ2-1; 9 bases fit TRBD2. Looked up from germline, CDR1 is MDHEN and CDR2 is SYDVKM. This CDR3 comprises 17 residues. V gave up 5 bases and J gave up 5 bases; unmatched junction bases: 13.

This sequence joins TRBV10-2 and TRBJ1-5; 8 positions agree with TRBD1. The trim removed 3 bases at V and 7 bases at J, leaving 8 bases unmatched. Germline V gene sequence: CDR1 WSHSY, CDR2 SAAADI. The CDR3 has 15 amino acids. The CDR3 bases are TGCGCCAGCAGTGATCGACAGGGGTCGGGGCAGCCCCAGCATTTT. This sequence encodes CASSDRQGSGQPQHF.

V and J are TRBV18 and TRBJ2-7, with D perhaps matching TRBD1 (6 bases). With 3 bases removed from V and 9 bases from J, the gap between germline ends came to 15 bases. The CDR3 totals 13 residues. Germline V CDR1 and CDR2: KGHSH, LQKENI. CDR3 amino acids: CASSPDRTARQYF. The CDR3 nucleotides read TGTGCCAGCTCACCTGACAGGACCGCGAGGCAGTACTTC.

In DNA form, the CDR3 reads TGTGCCAGCAGCGCCGGGGTGGCTAGCGGGTTGTCTGAGCAGTACTTC. Translation: CASSAGVASGLSEQYF. The chain couples TRBV5-4 to TRBJ2-7; 8 positions match TRBD2. The ends lost 4 bases at V and 7 bases at J; junction bases unmatched: 16. Germline V lookup: CDR1 SGHNT, CDR2 YYREEE (reference sequence). The CDR3 extends over 16 amino acids.

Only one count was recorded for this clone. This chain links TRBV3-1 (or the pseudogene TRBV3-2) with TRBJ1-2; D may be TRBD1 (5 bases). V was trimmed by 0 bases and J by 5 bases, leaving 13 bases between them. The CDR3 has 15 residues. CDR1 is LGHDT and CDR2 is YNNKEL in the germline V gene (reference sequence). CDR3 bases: TGTGCCAGCAGCCAAGATATTGGGCAGGGATATGGCTACACCTTC. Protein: CASSQDIGQGYGYTF.

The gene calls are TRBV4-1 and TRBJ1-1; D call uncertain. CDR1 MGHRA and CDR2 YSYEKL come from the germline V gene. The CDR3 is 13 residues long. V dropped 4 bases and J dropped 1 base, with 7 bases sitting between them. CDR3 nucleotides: TGCGCCAGCAGCCGGTCAGAGAACACTGAAGCTTTCTTT. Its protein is CASSRSENTEAFF.

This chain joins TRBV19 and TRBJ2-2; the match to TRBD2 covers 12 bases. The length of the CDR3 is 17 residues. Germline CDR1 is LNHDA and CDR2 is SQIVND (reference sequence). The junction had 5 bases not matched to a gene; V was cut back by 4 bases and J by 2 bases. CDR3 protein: CASSSTGLAGNTGELFF. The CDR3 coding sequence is TGTGCCAGTAGTAGCACCGGACTAGCGGGAAACACCGGGGAGCTGTTTTTT.

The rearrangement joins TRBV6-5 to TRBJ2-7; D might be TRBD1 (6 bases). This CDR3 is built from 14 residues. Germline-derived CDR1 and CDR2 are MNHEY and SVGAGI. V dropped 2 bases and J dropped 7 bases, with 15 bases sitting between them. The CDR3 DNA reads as TGTGCCAGCAGTTACACCCAGGGGCGCGGAGAGCAGTACTTC. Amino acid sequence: CASSYTQGRGEQYF.

CDR3 nucleotide sequence: TGTGCCAGCAGGCGCACAGGGGGGGAGCAGCCCCAGCATTTT. Protein product: CASRRTGGEQPQHF. The chain has TRBV6-5 and TRBJ1-5; 8 positions match TRBD1. V lost 6 bases and J lost 7; bases outside the gene matches: 8. The CDR3 consists of 14 residues. Germline V lookup: CDR1 MNHEY, CDR2 SVGAGI.